The 12 T cell receptor beta chains listed next were all sequenced from one sample in a study of cytomegalovirus exposure and HLA in healthy donors. Researchers ran the PCR with 60 Vbeta and 13 Jbeta primers. TCRdb keeps only in-frame clones here, not all; method: immunoSEQ multiplex PCR. This sample has about 180,000 clones, with around 81% found just once. Sequencing input: PBMCs. These TCRs come from a woman aged 25 to 45 in good health and CMV-seronegative.

This sequence joins TRBV7-2 and TRBJ1-5; D gene ambiguous. The germline V gene has CDR1 SGHTA and CDR2 FQGNSA. The CDR3 is 16 residues long. With 3 bases removed from V and 0 bases from J, the gap between germline ends came to 12 bases. The CDR3 loop reads CASSFGGSYSNQPQHF. The CDR3 DNA follows: TGTGCCAGCAGCTTCGGCGGGTCATATAGCAATCAGCCCCAGCATTTT.

The chain recombines TRBV5-3 with TRBJ2-2; 9 bases are shared with TRBD2. TRBV5-3 is labeled an ORF, and its function is uncertain. Trimming removed 6 bases from V and 2 bases from J; junction bases left unmatched: 23. The CDR3 contains 21 residues. CDR3 DNA sequence: TGTGCCAGAATAGATCTTAGATGGCGGGGGGGCTTGATATTTAACACCGGGGAGCTGTTTTTT. Protein: CARIDLRWRGGLIFNTGELFF.

V gene TRBV18 combines with J gene TRBJ2-2, with D possibly matching TRBD2 (5 bases). The V end was cut by 2 bases, the J end by 1 base, with 20 bases between. The CDR3 sequence is 19 residues long. From germline, CDR1 is KGHSH and CDR2 LQKENI. CDR3 sequence (DNA): TGTGCCAGCTCACCAAGTCCCGGGATCTTGGTGCTGAACACCGGGGAGCTGTTTTTT. Its translation: CASSPSPGILVLNTGELFF.

The chain couples TRBV6-5 to TRBJ2-5; 8 bases are shared with TRBD2. The J call may be incorrect, as the DNA end agrees better with TRBJ2-7. This CDR3 spans 15 amino acids. Germline V gives CDR1 MNHEY, CDR2 SVGAGI. CDR3 bases: TGTGCCAGCAGTTACTCTGGGGGACTAGTATACGAGCAGTACTTC. Amino acids: CASSYSGGLVYEQYF.

This clone has just one count. For the CDR3, the DNA is TGTGCCAGCAGAACTACCAATGAGCAGTTCTTC. As protein: CASRTTNEQFF. This chain connects TRBV27 to TRBJ2-1; unclear D gene. The germline V and J ends were trimmed by 6 bases and 6 bases, with 6 bases remaining between them. There are 11 residues in the CDR3. Germline lookup yields CDR1 MNHEY and CDR2 SMNVEV (reference sequence).

The V gene is TRBV7-2, the J gene TRBJ2-3; D might be TRBD2 (6 bases). Trimming pared 5 bases from V and 8 bases from J, leaving 20 bases between. CDR3 size: 15 residues. In germline, CDR1 is SGHTA, CDR2 FQGNSA. For the CDR3, the DNA is TGTGCCAGCAGCCCCTCGAATAGCGGAGAGGGTACGCAGTATTTT. As protein: CASSPSNSGEGTQYF.

The chain is built from TRBV5-1 and TRBJ2-4; no clear D gene. V dropped 4 bases and J dropped 1 base, with 6 bases sitting between them. CDR3 length: 13 residues. Per the germline V gene, CDR1 is SGHRS and CDR2 is YFSETQ. CDR3 sequence reads: CASSISAKNIQYF. CDR3 nucleotide sequence: TGCGCCAGCAGCATATCTGCCAAAAACATTCAGTACTTC. Supplemented by reference TRBV5-1 and TRBJ2-4, the full variable domain reads KAGVTQTPRYLIKTRGQQVTLSCSPISGHRSVSWYQQTPGQGLQFLFEYFSETQRNKGNFPGRFSGRQFSNSRSEMNVSTLELGDSALYLCASSISAKNIQYFGAGTRLSVL.

The chain recombines TRBV5-5 with TRBJ2-7; 11 nucleotides line up with TRBD2. Germline V gene lookup returns CDR1 SGHKS and CDR2 YYEKEE (reference sequence). This CDR3 region has 14 residues. The V segment lost 2 bases and the J segment 6 bases; nucleotides outside the gene matches: 4. The CDR3 sequence is CASSLLAGVSEQYF. In DNA form, the CDR3 reads TGTGCCAGCAGCTTACTAGCGGGAGTGAGCGAGCAGTACTTC. Based on the CDR3 plus reference TRBV5-5 and TRBJ2-7, the full variable domain is DAGVTQSPTHLIKTRGQQVTLRCSPISGHKSVSWYQQVLGQGPQFIFQYYEKEERGRGNFPDRFSARQFPNYSSELNVNALLLGDSALYLCASSLLAGVSEQYFGPGTRLTVT.

V is TRBV4-1 and J is TRBJ2-7; possible D gene TRBD1, 5 bases. The CDR3 loop spans 13 amino acids. V shed 0 bases and J shed 2 bases, with 5 bases lying between them. Germline V gives CDR1 MGHRA, CDR2 YSYEKL. CDR3 in DNA: TGCGCCAGCAGCCAAGAAGGGGCCTACGAGCAGTACTTC. Protein sequence: CASSQEGAYEQYF.

V is TRBV7-2 and J is TRBJ1-6; the match to TRBD1 covers 11 bases. The junction had 7 bases not matched to a gene; V was cut back by 5 bases and J by 4 bases. The CDR3 spans 17 residues. Germline CDR1 SGHTA, CDR2 FQGNSA. In nucleotides, the CDR3 is TGTGCCAGCAGCCCAGGCCGGGACAGGGGGTATAATTCACCCCTCCACTTT. Translated, it gives CASSPGRDRGYNSPLHF.

V usage is TRBV5-5 and J usage is TRBJ1-4; the match to TRBD1 covers 7 bases. V was pared by 4 bases and J by 0 bases, with 6 bases of the junction left unmatched. The CDR3 spans 16 residues. Germline-derived CDR1 and CDR2 are SGHKS and YYEKEE (reference sequence). CDR3 in amino acids: CASSTGTAPTNEKLFF. In DNA, the CDR3 is TGTGCCAGCAGCACCGGGACAGCTCCAACTAATGAAAAACTGTTTTTT.

The V call is TRBV5-5, the J call TRBJ2-7; weak D call: TRBD2 (6 bases). The V end was cut by 2 bases, the J end by 6 bases, with 15 bases between. Germline V gene sequence: CDR1 SGHKS, CDR2 YYEKEE (reference sequence). The CDR3 is 14 amino acids. The DNA for the CDR3 is TGTGCCAGCAGCTTCTCGGCTAGCGCGGTCGAGCAGTACTTC. It is translated as CASSFSASAVEQYF. The variable domain in full, completed from reference TRBV5-5 and TRBJ2-7, reads DAGVTQSPTHLIKTRGQQVTLRCSPISGHKSVSWYQQVLGQGPQFIFQYYEKEERGRGNFPDRFSARQFPNYSSELNVNALLLGDSALYLCASSFSASAVEQYFGPGTRLTVT.